The clone carrying this TCR beta chain was observed a few times. The source of the sample is a study of blood T cell repertoires in COVID-19. Study summary: COVID-19 samples from acute and convalescent phases originated in the United States, Italy and Spain.

Clones were read by immunoSEQ multiplex PCR, and TCRdb kept only the in-frame ones, dropping some. The sample has 20,000 to 25,000 clones; roughly 89% are singletons. Germline CDR1 reads MNHNY; CDR2 reads SVGAGI (reference sequence). Deletions cut 7 bases from V and 8 bases from J, with 12 bases between. The CDR3 runs 12 residues. The sequencing sample was made of peripheral blood. J is TRBJ1-5 and V is TRBV6-6; D gene ambiguous. The clonotype comes from a woman in her 70s with active COVID-19. The CDR3 loop reads CASNPEAEPQHF. CDR3 nucleotide sequence: TGTGCCAGCAATCCGGAGGCAGAGCCCCAGCATTTT.